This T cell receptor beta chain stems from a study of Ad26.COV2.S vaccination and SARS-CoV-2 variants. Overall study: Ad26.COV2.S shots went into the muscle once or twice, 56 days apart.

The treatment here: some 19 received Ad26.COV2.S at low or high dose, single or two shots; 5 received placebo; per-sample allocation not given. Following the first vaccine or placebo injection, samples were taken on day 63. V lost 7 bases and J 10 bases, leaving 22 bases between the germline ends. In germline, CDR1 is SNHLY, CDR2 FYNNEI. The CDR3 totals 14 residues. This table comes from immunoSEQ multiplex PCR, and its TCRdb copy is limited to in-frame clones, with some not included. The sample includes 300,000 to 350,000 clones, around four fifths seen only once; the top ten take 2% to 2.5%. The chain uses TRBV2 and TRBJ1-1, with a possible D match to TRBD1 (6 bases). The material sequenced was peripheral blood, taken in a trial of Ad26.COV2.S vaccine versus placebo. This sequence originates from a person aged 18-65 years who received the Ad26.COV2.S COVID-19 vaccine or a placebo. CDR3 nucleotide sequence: TGTGCCAGCACCTGGGGAGGGAAGGGGGACGGAGCTTTCTTT. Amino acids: CASTWGGKGDGAFF.